The present T cell receptor (beta chain) was sequenced within a study of response to subunit inactivated influenza vaccine. This clonotype was observed a handful of times. TCRdb reanalysed the RT-PCR reads using MiXCR and keeps one entry per CDR3 protein. In the table there are around 320,000 distinct CDR3 sequences, about 20% of which are singletons. The CDR3 length is 12 residues. V was shortened by 6 bases and J by 10 bases, with 16 bases between the two germline ends. CDR1 DFQATT and CDR2 SNEGSKA come from the germline V gene (reference sequence). The chain links TRBV20-1 to TRBJ2-1; D unresolved. The receptor was isolated from a man aged 45-69 years who received an inactivated influenza vaccine. The sequenced sample was PBMCs from blood, obtained about 20 months after vaccination. Here the CDR3 reads CSADTGPREQFF. The CDR3 coding sequence is TGCAGTGCCGACACCGGGCCGAGGGAGCAGTTCTTC.